This T cell receptor beta chain appears in the sequencing data of a study of T cells after yellow fever vaccination. On the study more broadly: Libraries from low-cell-number fractions were prepared with the SMART-Seq v4 Ultra Low Input RNA kit.

Study-wide results and caveats: Clonotypes shared by both compartments, CD4 and CD8, made up a small share.

This clonotype has only a few counts. The antigen is unknown. 5'RACE template switching generated TCR cDNA, adding a universal primer site and UMIs. TCRdb re-derived calls from the 5' RACE reads in MiXCR, one entry per CDR3 protein. The sample shows some 560,000 distinct CDR3 sequences, roughly 21% of them seen only once. The sequence was obtained from a man aged 25 to 40 who received the YFV17D yellow fever vaccine. Here the sequenced sample was PBMCs, taken 15 days after the yellow fever booster vaccination.

The CDR3 DNA follows: TGTGCCAGCAGCCAAGTTTTGATCGAGGGCGAAGAGACCCAGTACTTC. This codes for CASSQVLIEGEETQYF. The chain joins TRBV3-1 to TRBJ2-5; D may be TRBD2 (5 bases). This CDR3 comprises 16 residues. Germline loops: CDR1 LGHDT, CDR2 YNNKEL (reference sequence). V was pared by 1 base and J by 3 bases, with 15 bases between.